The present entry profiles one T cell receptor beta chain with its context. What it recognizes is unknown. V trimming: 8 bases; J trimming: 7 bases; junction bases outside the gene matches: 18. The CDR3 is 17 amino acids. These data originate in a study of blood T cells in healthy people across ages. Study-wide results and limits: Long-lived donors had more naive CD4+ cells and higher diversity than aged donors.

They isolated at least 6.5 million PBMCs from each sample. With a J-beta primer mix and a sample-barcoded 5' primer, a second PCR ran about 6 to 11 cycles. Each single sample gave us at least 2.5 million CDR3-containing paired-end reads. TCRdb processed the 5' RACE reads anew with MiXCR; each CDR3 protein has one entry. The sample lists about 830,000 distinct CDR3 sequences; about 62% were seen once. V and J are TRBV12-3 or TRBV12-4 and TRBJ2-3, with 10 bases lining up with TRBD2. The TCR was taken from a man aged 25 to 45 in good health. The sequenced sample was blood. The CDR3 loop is CASLWGSPSGGSNTQYF. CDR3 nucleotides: TGTGCCAGCTTGTGGGGGTCCCCTAGCGGGGGTTCGAATACGCAGTATTTT.